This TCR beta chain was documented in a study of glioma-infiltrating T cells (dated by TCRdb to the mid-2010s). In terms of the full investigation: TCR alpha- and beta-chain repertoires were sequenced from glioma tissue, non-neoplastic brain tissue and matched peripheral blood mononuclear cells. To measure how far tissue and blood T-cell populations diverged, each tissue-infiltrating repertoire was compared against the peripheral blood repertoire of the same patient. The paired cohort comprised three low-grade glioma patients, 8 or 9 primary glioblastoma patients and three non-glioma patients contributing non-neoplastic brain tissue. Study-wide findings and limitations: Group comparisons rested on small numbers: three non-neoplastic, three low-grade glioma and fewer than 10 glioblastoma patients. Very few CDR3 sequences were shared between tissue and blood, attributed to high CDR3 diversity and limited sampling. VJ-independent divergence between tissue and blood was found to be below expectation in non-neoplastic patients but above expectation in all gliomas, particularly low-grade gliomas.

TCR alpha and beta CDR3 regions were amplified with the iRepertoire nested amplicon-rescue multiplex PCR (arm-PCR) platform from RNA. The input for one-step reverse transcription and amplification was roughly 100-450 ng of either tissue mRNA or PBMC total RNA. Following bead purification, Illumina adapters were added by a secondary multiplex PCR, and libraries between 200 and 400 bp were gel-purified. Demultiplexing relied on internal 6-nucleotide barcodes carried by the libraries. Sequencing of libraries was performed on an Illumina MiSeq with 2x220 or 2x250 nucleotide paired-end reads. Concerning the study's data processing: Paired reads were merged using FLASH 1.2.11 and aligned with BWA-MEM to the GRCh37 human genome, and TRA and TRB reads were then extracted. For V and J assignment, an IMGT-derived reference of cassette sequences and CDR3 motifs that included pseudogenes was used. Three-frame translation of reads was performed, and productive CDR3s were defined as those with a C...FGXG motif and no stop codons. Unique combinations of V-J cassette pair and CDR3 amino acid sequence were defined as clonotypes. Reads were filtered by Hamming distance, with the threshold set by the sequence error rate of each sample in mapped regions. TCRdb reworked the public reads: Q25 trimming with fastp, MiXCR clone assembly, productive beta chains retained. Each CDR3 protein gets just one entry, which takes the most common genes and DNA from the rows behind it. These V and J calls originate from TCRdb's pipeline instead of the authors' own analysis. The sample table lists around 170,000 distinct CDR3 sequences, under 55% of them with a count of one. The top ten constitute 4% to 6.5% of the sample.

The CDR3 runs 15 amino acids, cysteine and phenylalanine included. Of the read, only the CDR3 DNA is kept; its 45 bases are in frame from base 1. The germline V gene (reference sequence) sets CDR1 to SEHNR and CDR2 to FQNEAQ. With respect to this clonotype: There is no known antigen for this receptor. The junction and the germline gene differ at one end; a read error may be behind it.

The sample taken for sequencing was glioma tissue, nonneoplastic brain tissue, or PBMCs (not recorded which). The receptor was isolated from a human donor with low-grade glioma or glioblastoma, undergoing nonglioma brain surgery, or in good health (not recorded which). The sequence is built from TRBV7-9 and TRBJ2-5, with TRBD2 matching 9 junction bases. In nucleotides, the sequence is TGTGCCGGCAGCGCGACGACTAGCGGACAAGAGACCCAGTACTTC. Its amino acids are CAGSATTSGQETQYF.